A single sample gave rise to the 13 T cell receptor beta chains below, sequenced in a study of blood T cell repertoires in COVID-19. Clones were read by immunoSEQ multiplex PCR, and TCRdb kept only the in-frame ones, dropping some. The sample records approximately 120,000 clones, 88% being singletons. The source material was peripheral blood. These receptors were collected from a human donor in a cohort sampled during active COVID-19.

Only a few counts were recorded for this clone. The chain links TRBV30 to TRBJ2-2; D is unclear. Trimming took 5 bases from V and 7 from J, leaving 20 bases between them. Per the germline V gene, CDR1 is GTSNPN and CDR2 is SVGIG (reference sequence). CDR3 length equals 15 residues. DNA for the CDR3: TGTGCCTGGTATCCACCCCATTGGGCAATCGGGGAGCTGTTTTTT. It specifies CAWYPPHWAIGELFF. Combining the CDR3 with reference TRBV30 and TRBJ2-2 gives the whole variable domain SQTIHQWPATLVQPVGSPLSLECTVEGTSNPNLYWYRQAAGRGLQLLFYSVGIGQISSEVPQNLSASRPQDRQFILSSKKLLLSDSGFYLCAWYPPHWAIGELFFGEGSRLTVL.

The V and J genes are TRBV23-1 and TRBJ2-1; TRBD2 aligns across 8 bases. TRBV23-1 is treated as an ORF (open reading frame) with a function not yet certain. CDR3 size: 17 residues. V lost 1 base and J lost 4; bases outside the gene matches: 9. CDR3 residues: CASSQYRQRESYNEQFF. In nucleotides, the CDR3 is TGCGCCAGCAGTCAATATCGTCAGCGGGAGTCGTACAATGAGCAGTTCTTC.

There are a few counts of this clone. This chain joins TRBV24-1 and TRBJ2-1, with D unresolved. Germline V gene lookup returns CDR1 KGHDR and CDR2 SFDVKD. The V and J ends lost 3 bases and 4 bases respectively, with 12 bases between them. The CDR3 consists of 15 residues. Here the CDR3 DNA reads TGTGCCACCAGTGATAGCGACCAATTATACAATGAGCAGTTCTTC. This sequence encodes CATSDSDQLYNEQFF.

Here the CDR3 DNA reads TGTGCCACCAGCAGAGCGGGGAGCGATAATGAGCAGTTCTTC. Protein sequence: CATSRAGSDNEQFF. The chain uses TRBV15 and TRBJ2-1, with D maybe TRBD2 (5 bases). The CDR3 has 14 amino acids. V shed 1 base and J shed 7 bases, with 11 bases lying between them. CDR1 LNHNV and CDR2 YYDKDF come from the germline V gene (reference sequence).

The genes are TRBV6-4 and TRBJ2-3, with D possibly matching TRBD2 (5 bases). V shed 3 bases and J shed 4 bases, with 11 bases lying between them. Germline assignment: CDR1 MRHNA and CDR2 SNTAGT. This CDR3 region has 14 residues. This CDR3 is CASSDFSGSDTQYF. In DNA, the CDR3 is TGTGCCAGCAGTGATTTTTCGGGGTCAGATACGCAGTATTTT.

The chain combines TRBV9 with TRBJ1-3; possibly TRBD1 for D (6 bases). With 4 bases removed from V and 0 bases from J, the gap between germline ends came to 14 bases. Germline lookup yields CDR1 SGDLS and CDR2 YYNGEE. The CDR3 sequence is 16 residues long. Here the CDR3 reads CASSSRTASSGNTIYF. DNA for the CDR3: TGTGCCAGCAGCTCCCGGACAGCTAGCTCTGGAAACACCATATATTTT.

This chain joins TRBV6-5 and TRBJ2-7; D may be TRBD1 (6 bases). The germline CDR1 and CDR2 sequences are MNHEY and SVGAGI. V gave up 5 bases and J gave up 12 bases, with 17 bases separating them. The length of the CDR3 is 12 residues. The DNA of the CDR3 is TGTGCCAGCAGTAACGAACAGGGTTATGGGTACTTC. This encodes CASSNEQGYGYF.

This chain connects TRBV5-4 to TRBJ2-3; the D gene is possibly TRBD2 (6 bases). Germline V gives CDR1 SGHNT, CDR2 YYREEE (reference sequence). Trimming cost V 2 bases and J 1 base, with 8 bases left between them. This CDR3 spans 14 amino acids. The CDR3 sequence: CASSFGGGTDTQYF. In DNA form, the CDR3 reads TGTGCCAGCAGCTTTGGCGGGGGCACAGATACGCAGTATTTT.

The chain links TRBV4-1 to TRBJ1-1, with D possibly matching TRBD1 (6 bases). The CDR3 length is 15 residues. Between the trimmed V and J ends, which lost 3 bases and 0 bases, there was a span of 11 bases. Germline V gene data show CDR1 as MGHRA and CDR2 as YSYEKL. The CDR3 here is CASSHYRVLNTEAFF. The CDR3 bases are TGCGCCAGCAGCCATTACAGGGTCTTGAACACTGAAGCTTTCTTT.

This clone was counted only a few times. This sequence joins TRBV5-6 and TRBJ2-1, with 7 bases lining up with TRBD2. The V gene end was trimmed by 0 bases and the J gene end by 6 bases; junction bases not matched to a gene: 15. The CDR3 spans 18 residues. Germline lookup yields CDR1 SGHDT and CDR2 YYEEEE. The CDR3 region has the DNA TGTGCCAGCAGCTTGGCCGGTGGGTTGGGCGGGAGTTTCAATGAGCAGTTCTTC. It yields the protein CASSLAGGLGGSFNEQFF.

The gene calls are TRBV5-1 and TRBJ2-1, with TRBD2 matching over 9 bases. The CDR3 is 16 residues long. Looked up from germline, CDR1 is SGHRS and CDR2 is YFSETQ. After removal of 4 bases from V and 5 bases from J, the junction contained 10 bases not matched to a gene. The CDR3 coding sequence is TGCGCCAGCAGCCCAGAGAGGTCTAGCGGGAACAATGAGCAGTTCTTC. This encodes CASSPERSSGNNEQFF.

V gene TRBV6-6 combines with J gene TRBJ2-5; the D is unclear. The CDR3 is 11 amino acids. The germline CDR1 and CDR2 sequences are MNHNY and SVGAGI (reference sequence). Trimming took off 8 bases at V and 5 bases at J, with 9 bases between the two ends. CDR3 sequence: CASAKRETQYF. Written as DNA, the CDR3 is TGTGCCAGCGCTAAGAGGGAGACCCAGTACTTC.

The V gene is TRBV4-1, the J gene TRBJ1-2; D not certain. Trimming stripped 0 bases from V and 4 bases from J, with 9 bases between. Germline V lookup: CDR1 MGHRA, CDR2 YSYEKL. This CDR3 is 14 amino acids long. The CDR3 sequence is CASSQDSGPYGYTF. The CDR3 coding sequence is TGCGCCAGCAGCCAAGATTCAGGCCCCTATGGCTACACCTTC.